The 21 T cell receptor beta chains given below trace back to one sample, sequenced in a study of technical replicates of blood from a few donors. This table comes from immunoSEQ multiplex PCR, and its TCRdb copy is limited to in-frame clones, with some not included. The profile shows 10,000 to 15,000 clones, roughly 95% of them singletons. The sequenced material came from PBMCs. The receptors come from a human donor in good health.

The chain employs TRBV27 and TRBJ2-1; 8 bases align to TRBD2. Germline lookup yields CDR1 MNHEY and CDR2 SMNVEV (reference sequence). The CDR3 has 15 residues. Trimming at V came to 2 bases and at J to 3 bases, leaving 3 bases not matched to a gene. CDR3 loop: CASSLMAGGYNEQFF. The CDR3 DNA sequence: TGTGCCAGCAGTTTAATGGCGGGGGGCTACAATGAGCAGTTCTTC.

The gene calls are TRBV7-6 and TRBJ2-2; unclear D gene. This CDR3 is 15 amino acids long. Trimming stripped 5 bases from V and 1 base from J, with 11 bases between. In germline, CDR1 is SGHVS, CDR2 FNYEAQ. The CDR3 nucleotides read TGTGCCAGCAGCCCGGCGACGGGGAACACCGGGGAGCTGTTTTTT. It is translated as CASSPATGNTGELFF.

V and J are TRBV5-6 and TRBJ2-1; TRBD2 agrees at 9 bases. The CDR3 totals 14 residues. The germline gives CDR1 SGHDT, CDR2 YYEEEE. V was clipped by 4 bases and J by 10 bases; unmatched bases: 9. CDR3 sequence: CASSRTGTSYEQFF. CDR3 nucleotides: TGTGCCAGCAGCCGAACCGGGACTAGCTACGAGCAGTTCTTC.

The chain uses TRBV18 and TRBJ2-7, with D possibly matching TRBD1 (6 bases). V was clipped by 4 bases and J by 0 bases, with 10 bases between them. CDR3 size: 14 residues. CDR1 and CDR2 (germline): KGHSH, LQKENI. The CDR3 nucleotides read TGTGCCAGCTCACGGGACACCAGCTCCTACGAGCAGTACTTC. Translated, it gives CASSRDTSSYEQYF.

CDR3 coding DNA: TGTGCCAGCAGCCACGGGATAAACACTGAAGCTTTCTTT. Encoded protein: CASSHGINTEAFF. The J gene is TRBJ1-1, the V gene TRBV4-2; D remains ambiguous. Trimming removed 3 bases from V and 2 bases from J, with 7 bases in between. Per the germline V gene, CDR1 is LGHNA and CDR2 is YNFKEQ. This CDR3 spans 13 amino acids.

This chain links TRBV7-9 with TRBJ2-2, with D possibly matching TRBD1 (6 bases). Germline V gene data show CDR1 as SEHNR and CDR2 as FQNEAQ (reference sequence). Trimming left V 5 bases short and J 3 bases short, with 16 bases between. CDR3 size: 16 residues. DNA of the CDR3: TGTGCCAGCAGCCCCCGCCCATACAGGGACACCGGGGAGCTGTTTTTT. Protein sequence: CASSPRPYRDTGELFF. The full variable domain, rest sourced from reference TRBV7-9 and TRBJ2-2, is DTGVSQNPRHKITKRGQNVTFRCDPISEHNRLYWYRQTLGQGPEFLTYFQNEAQLEKSRLLSDRFSAERPKGSFSTLEIQRTEQGDSAMYLCASSPRPYRDTGELFFGEGSRLTVL.

The chain uses TRBV2 and TRBJ1-2; a weak D match, TRBD1 (6 bases). This CDR3 comprises 16 residues. V was cut by 4 bases and J by 3 bases, with 18 bases left in between. From germline, CDR1 is SNHLY and CDR2 FYNNEI. CDR3 amino acids: CASSAAGRGFHYGYTF. For the CDR3, the DNA is TGTGCCAGCAGTGCGGCGGGCAGGGGTTTCCACTATGGCTACACCTTC.

The chain couples TRBV5-6 to TRBJ2-7; 12 bases are a match to TRBD2. Germline CDR1 and CDR2: SGHDT and YYEEEE. The length of the CDR3 is 16 residues. The V and J ends lost 2 bases and 6 bases, in that order; junction bases with no gene match: 9. As DNA, the CDR3 is TGTGCCAGCAGCTTTTGGGGACTAGCGGGTCAAGTCGAGCAGTACTTC. It specifies CASSFWGLAGQVEQYF.

The chain has TRBV5-1 and TRBJ2-5; 9 bases align to TRBD1. Germline V gives CDR1 SGHRS, CDR2 YFSETQ. The V gene end was trimmed by 5 bases and the J gene end by 5 bases; junction bases not matched to a gene: 10. The CDR3 length is 15 residues. CDR3 bases: TGCGCCAGCAGTTATTCCGGGACAGGGAGGGAGACCCAGTACTTC. Translation gives CASSYSGTGRETQYF.

J is TRBJ2-7 and V is TRBV19; D possibly corresponds to TRBD1 (6 bases). The CDR3 runs 13 residues. CDR1 is LNHDA, CDR2 SQIVND, per germline (reference sequence). The V and J ends lost 4 bases and 6 bases respectively, with 13 bases between them. The chain's CDR3 is CASSKHEQGEQYF. The CDR3 bases are TGTGCCAGTAGTAAGCATGAACAGGGCGAGCAGTACTTC.

This rearrangement joins TRBV5-1 to TRBJ1-2; TRBD1 agrees at 7 bases. The CDR3 runs 15 residues. The V gene's germline CDR1 is SGHRS and CDR2 YFSETQ. The trim removed 0 bases at V and 8 bases at J, leaving 10 bases unmatched. The CDR3 DNA is TGCGCCAGCAGCTTGGGCCAACTAGGGGGCGCGGGCTACACCTTC. It codes for CASSLGQLGGAGYTF.

This CDR3 is CASSLTGGSSYNEQFF. The CDR3 DNA is TGTGCCAGCAGCCTCACAGGGGGCTCATCCTACAATGAGCAGTTCTTC. The V gene is TRBV9, the J gene TRBJ2-1, with 9 bases fitting TRBD1. The V gene's germline CDR1 is SGDLS and CDR2 YYNGEE. V was pared by 4 bases and J by 1 base, with 6 bases of the junction left unmatched. The CDR3 has 16 residues.

This chain links TRBV4-1 with TRBJ2-7; tentatively, D is TRBD2 (6 bases). Trimming left V 1 base short and J 0 bases short, with 10 bases between. The CDR3 loop spans 15 amino acids. In germline, CDR1 is MGHRA, CDR2 YSYEKL. DNA of the CDR3: TGCGCCAGCAGCCAAGCTTACGGGAGCTCCTACGAGCAGTACTTC. Translation gives CASSQAYGSSYEQYF.

The chain joins TRBV4-2 to TRBJ2-7, with 8 bases fitting TRBD2. The CDR3 contains 17 residues. Trimming took 1 base from V and 5 from J; bases not matched to a gene: 13. Germline V CDR1 and CDR2: LGHNA, YNFKEQ. The CDR3 reads CASSQVSSGTSSHEQYF. The CDR3 bases are TGTGCCAGCAGCCAAGTAAGTAGCGGGACCTCGTCCCACGAGCAGTACTTC.

The rearrangement uses TRBV4-1 and TRBJ2-1, with 7 bases lining up with TRBD2. The CDR3 contains 15 residues. Germline CDR1 and CDR2: MGHRA and YSYEKL. V gave up 4 bases and J gave up 4 bases; unmatched junction bases: 7. CDR3 sequence (DNA): TGCGCCAGCAGCCCCGCCGGGACTAAATACAATGAGCAGTTCTTC. Residues: CASSPAGTKYNEQFF.

The genes are TRBV19 and TRBJ2-3; tentative D call: TRBD1 (5 bases). From germline, CDR1 is LNHDA and CDR2 SQIVND (reference sequence). The CDR3 totals 17 residues. V was clipped by 4 bases and J by 1 base, with 18 bases between them. Here the CDR3 DNA reads TGTGCCAGTAGTAATTTGGTCGGCGGCAGGGGCACAGATACGCAGTATTTT. It codes for CASSNLVGGRGTDTQYF.

This chain uses TRBV15 with TRBJ2-3; 9 bases are shared with TRBD1. From germline, CDR1 is LNHNV and CDR2 YYDKDF (reference sequence). This CDR3 comprises 16 residues. After removal of 7 bases from V and 4 bases from J, the junction contained 12 bases not matched to a gene. The CDR3 sequence: CATTKGQGSTADTQYF. The DNA of the CDR3 is TGTGCCACCACTAAAGGACAGGGGTCAACGGCAGATACGCAGTATTTT.

The chain carries TRBV7-9 and TRBJ2-5; D possibly corresponds to TRBD1 (5 bases). The ends were cut back, 1 base at V and 5 bases at J, with 14 bases in the middle. Germline-derived CDR1 and CDR2 are SEHNR and FQNEAQ (reference sequence). The CDR3 runs to 15 residues. The chain's CDR3 is CASSLVGGAGETQYF. In nucleotides, the CDR3 is TGTGCCAGCAGCTTAGTCGGTGGGGCTGGGGAGACCCAGTACTTC.

This clone was detected only once. This chain uses TRBV5-1 with TRBJ1-1; tentative D call: TRBD1 (5 bases). The CDR3 totals 15 residues. Germline V lookup: CDR1 SGHRS, CDR2 YFSETQ. With 0 bases removed from V and 2 bases from J, the gap between germline ends came to 11 bases. CDR3 region: CASSLETAFNTEAFF. CDR3 nucleotides: TGCGCCAGCAGCTTGGAGACAGCTTTTAACACTGAAGCTTTCTTT.

The CDR3 bases are TGTGCCAGCAGTCCTTTCGGGACAGGAGGCAATCAGCCCCAGCATTTT. It encodes CASSPFGTGGNQPQHF. The genes are TRBV28 and TRBJ1-5; TRBD1 matches at 8 bases. CDR1 is MDHEN and CDR2 is SYDVKM in the germline V gene. This CDR3 comprises 16 residues. V lost 5 bases and J lost 2; bases outside the gene matches: 8.

The chain employs TRBV11-3 and TRBJ1-1; a possible D gene is TRBD1 (6 bases). Trimming removed 2 bases from V and 1 base from J, with 11 bases in between. The length of the CDR3 is 15 residues. CDR1 and CDR2 from the germline V gene are SGHNT and YENEEA. CDR3 DNA: TGTGCCAGCAGCTTATCGGGACAAGGGAACACTGAAGCTTTCTTT. Its protein is CASSLSGQGNTEAFF.